This TCR beta chain was recorded in a study of shared clonotypes between healthy human individuals. Study background: For every donor, three CD4 naive, three CD4 memory, two CD8 naive and one CD8 memory plates were used.

Naive-designated CD8 cells lacked CD45RO, were positively enriched for CCR7, and omitted terminally differentiated effector memory CD45RA+ cells. The CDR3 has 15 amino acids. V dropped 3 bases and J dropped 1; count of bases not matched to a gene: 5. Germline V gives CDR1 SGDLS, CDR2 YYNGEE. Study results and limitations: Donor scarcity curtailed the genetic and exposure-history diversity represented herein.

Per the original methods: Sequence data from immunoSEQ were junction-only and lacked quality scores; consequently, filtering differed. Assay used: immunoSEQ multiplex PCR; TCRdb lists only in-frame clones, some missing. V, J and clone size reflect that table, while D and trimming were determined from the DNA. The sample carries 750,000 to 1,000,000 clones, approximately 92% recorded once. A note on this clone: Antigen unknown.

The rearrangement joins TRBV9 to TRBJ2-5, with 8 bases matching TRBD1. Sequencing was carried out using naive CD8+ T cells sorted from blood. The TCR was taken from a man aged 25-45 years in good health. In nucleotides, the CDR3 is TGTGCCAGCAGCGCAGGGGGCGGGGCCCAAGAGACCCAGTACTTC. Translated, it gives CASSAGGGAQETQYF. The entire variable domain, with the rest obtained from reference TRBV9 and TRBJ2-5, is as follows: DSGVTQTPKHLITATGQRVTLRCSPRSGDLSVYWYQQSLDQGLQFLIQYYNGEERAKGNILERFSAQQFPDLHSELNLSSLELGDSALYFCASSAGGGAQETQYFGPGTRLLVL.